These 7 T cell receptor beta chains were sequenced from one sample in a study of blood T cell repertoires in COVID-19. The method was immunoSEQ multiplex PCR; TCRdb's version includes in-frame clones alone and lacks a portion of them. Among tens of thousands of clones listed, around four fifths were seen once. Sequencing used peripheral blood. The receptors stem from a human donor in a cohort sampled during active COVID-19.

This chain links TRBV2 with TRBJ1-3, with 8 nucleotides matching TRBD1. Unmatched junction bases numbered 3, after V lost 5 bases and J lost 0 bases. Germline CDR1 is SNHLY and CDR2 is FYNNEI. The CDR3 totals 15 residues. CDR3 region: CASSRQGNSGNTIYF. DNA for the CDR3: TGTGCCAGCAGTCGACAGGGGAACTCTGGAAACACCATATATTTT.

The chain employs TRBV19 and TRBJ1-2; TRBD1 agrees at 7 bases. This CDR3 spans 15 amino acids. From germline, CDR1 is LNHDA and CDR2 SQIVND (reference sequence). Trimming cost V 9 bases and J 3 bases; bases outside gene matches: 13. The CDR3 DNA reads TGTGCCAGCGGGGACAGCGCGAGCCCATACTATGGCTACACCTTC. Protein: CASGDSASPYYGYTF.

This sequence joins TRBV5-4 and TRBJ2-1; 8 bases map to TRBD1. The CDR3 has 16 amino acids. The V and J ends lost 1 base and 1 base, in that order; junction bases with no gene match: 4. CDR1 is SGHNT and CDR2 is YYREEE in the germline V gene (reference sequence). CDR3 amino acids: CASSLSGGDSYNEQFF. The CDR3 DNA sequence: TGTGCCAGCAGCTTGTCAGGGGGCGATTCCTACAATGAGCAGTTCTTC. Variable domain in full (rest from reference TRBV5-4 and TRBJ2-1): ETGVTQSPTHLIKTRGQQVTLRCSSQSGHNTVSWYQQALGQGPQFIFQYYREEENGRGNFPPRFSGLQFPNYSSELNVNALELDDSALYLCASSLSGGDSYNEQFFGPGTRLTVL.

The rearrangement joins TRBV7-9 to TRBJ1-1; unclear D gene. CDR1 SEHNR and CDR2 FQNEAQ come from the germline V gene (reference sequence). The CDR3 length is 13 residues. Trimming removed 3 bases at V and 1 base at J, with 6 bases between. CDR3 nucleotide sequence: TGTGCCAGCAGCTTCCAAGCGAACACTGAAGCTTTCTTT. This sequence encodes CASSFQANTEAFF.

The rearrangement uses TRBV9 and TRBJ2-3; 7 bases align to TRBD2. With 5 bases clipped from V and 0 bases from J, the junction kept 6 bases outside the gene matches. This CDR3 is 15 amino acids long. In germline, CDR1 is SGDLS, CDR2 YYNGEE. CDR3 DNA sequence: TGTGCCAGCAGGCAACGGGGGGTTAGCACAGATACGCAGTATTTT. Its translation: CASRQRGVSTDTQYF.

This clone appeared a single time. V is TRBV4-1 and J is TRBJ1-2, with no clear D. V gave up 0 bases and J gave up 1 base, with 9 bases separating them. The CDR3 has 15 residues. The germline CDR1 and CDR2 sequences are MGHRA and YSYEKL. The CDR3 loop reads CASSQEWPNNYGYTF. Here the CDR3 DNA reads TGCGCCAGCAGCCAAGAGTGGCCGAATAACTATGGCTACACCTTC.

The rearrangement uses TRBV10-2 and TRBJ2-1, with 13 positions matching TRBD2. The CDR3 has 18 residues. Losses at the gene ends were 7 bases for V and 0 bases for J; bases not matched to a gene: 9. CDR1 is WSHSY and CDR2 is SAAADI in the germline V gene. For the CDR3, the DNA is TGCGCCAGCACCGGACTAGCGGGAGTCTTTGGCTCCTACAATGAGCAGTTCTTC. This sequence encodes CASTGLAGVFGSYNEQFF.